The 22 T cell receptor beta chains below come from one sample, sequenced in a study of beta chain features in type 1 diabetes. General study results and limits: Shortening that was moderate but significant affected the TCRB CDR3s of Type 1 diabetes patients in all four CD4+ subsets.

These receptors have no identified antigens. Of the isolated RNA, all was reverse transcribed, and so the sequenced material was expressed TCRB transcripts. TCRdb's table, derived via immunoSEQ multiplex PCR, lists solely in-frame clones and lacks some. This table has approximately 160,000 clones, about a tenth appearing once. The sample comprised central memory CD4+ T cells from blood. All receptors come from a man younger than 40 with type 1 diabetes.

This clone has a handful of counts. V and J are TRBV28 and TRBJ1-5; D is perhaps TRBD1 (6 bases). The germline gives CDR1 MDHEN, CDR2 SYDVKM. The CDR3 totals 16 residues. With 1 base removed from V and 6 bases from J, the gap between germline ends came to 16 bases. The CDR3 DNA reads TGTGCCAGCAGTTTATATCGGGGGGGCCCCTCTCAGCCCCAGCATTTT. Its protein product is CASSLYRGGPSQPQHF. Full variable domain (missing parts from reference TRBV28 and TRBJ1-5): DVKVTQSSRYLVKRTGEKVFLECVQDMDHENMFWYRQDPGLGLRLIYFSYDVKMKEKGDIPEGYSVSREKKERFSLILESASTNQTSMYLCASSLYRGGPSQPQHFGDGTRLSIL.

This clone came up a few times. The gene calls are TRBV6-5 and TRBJ2-2, with TRBD2 identical over 8 bases. The CDR3 extends over 14 amino acids. Germline V CDR1 and CDR2: MNHEY, SVGAGI. Trimming removed 4 bases from V and 6 bases from J; junction bases left unmatched: 4. Here the CDR3 DNA reads TGTGCCAGCAGTTTAGGACTAGCTCCCGGGGAGCTGTTTTTT. This sequence encodes CASSLGLAPGELFF.

The chain has TRBV15 and TRBJ2-7; a possible D gene is TRBD1 (5 bases). CDR1 is LNHNV and CDR2 is YYDKDF in the germline V gene (reference sequence). The CDR3 runs to 14 residues. The V end lost 0 bases, the J end lost 7 bases, and 13 bases lay between the germline ends. CDR3 amino acids: CATSRDPGAEEQYF. Written as DNA, the CDR3 is TGTGCCACCAGCAGAGATCCTGGGGCGGAAGAGCAGTACTTC.

This clone was counted between two and nine times. The chain joins TRBV28 to TRBJ1-2; 7 positions agree with TRBD1. Germline values: CDR1 MDHEN, CDR2 SYDVKM. The CDR3 runs 15 residues. Trimming took 4 bases from V and 5 from J; bases not matched to a gene: 10. The chain's CDR3 is CASSSKGAGTYGYTF. The CDR3 DNA sequence: TGTGCCAGCAGTTCCAAGGGGGCTGGGACTTATGGCTACACCTTC.

This clone appeared a single time. The rearrangement links TRBV7-2 to TRBJ2-3, with 15 bases aligning to TRBD2. CDR1 is SGHTA, CDR2 FQGNSA, per germline. V trimming: 6 bases; J trimming: 5 bases; junction bases outside the gene matches: 9. This CDR3 is built from 17 residues. Here the CDR3 reads CASSLGLAGGLQDTQYF. CDR3 nucleotide sequence: TGTGCCAGCAGTCTGGGACTAGCGGGAGGACTACAAGATACGCAGTATTTT.

The chain employs TRBV28 and TRBJ2-7, with a tentative D call TRBD1 (6 bases). V gave up 5 bases and J gave up 2 bases, with 13 bases separating them. There are 14 residues in the CDR3. Germline values: CDR1 MDHEN, CDR2 SYDVKM. The CDR3 spells CASSPTDSAYEQYF. The CDR3 bases are TGTGCCAGCAGTCCTACGGACAGCGCCTACGAGCAGTACTTC.

The chain employs TRBV2 and TRBJ1-2; 9 nucleotides agree with TRBD1. J lost 7 bases, V lost 0 bases, and 6 bases had no gene match. The CDR3 sequence is 15 residues long. In germline, CDR1 is SNHLY, CDR2 FYNNEI. In nucleotides, the CDR3 is TGTGCCAGCAGTGAAGCGGGGGACAGGGTCGGTGGCTACACCTTC. Protein product: CASSEAGDRVGGYTF.

This clone was observed a few times. The genes are TRBV11-2 and TRBJ2-1, with 7 bases matching TRBD2. Germline V lookup: CDR1 SGHAT, CDR2 FQNNGV. V shed 0 bases, J shed 6 bases, and the junction held 14 bases outside the gene matches. This CDR3 spans 18 amino acids. The CDR3 is CASSLEPPRTRDSNEQFF. In DNA, the CDR3 is TGTGCCAGCAGCTTAGAACCCCCGAGGACTAGGGATTCCAATGAGCAGTTCTTC.

The CDR3 DNA reads as TGTGCCACCACCCGACAGGGGGCCGCCTCAATGAACACTGAAGCTTTCTTT. Protein: CATTRQGAASMNTEAFF. V and J are TRBV10-3 and TRBJ1-1, with TRBD1 identical over 10 bases. The CDR3 extends over 17 amino acids. Germline V gene lookup returns CDR1 ENHRY and CDR2 SYGVKD. The junction had 14 bases not matched to a gene; V was cut back by 10 bases and J by 0 bases.

The chain has TRBV16 and TRBJ1-5; 11 nucleotides agree with TRBD1. This CDR3 is 15 amino acids long. Trimming removed 0 bases from V and 7 bases from J; junction bases left unmatched: 2. Germline loops: CDR1 KGHSY, CDR2 FQNENV. In nucleotides, the CDR3 is TGTGCCAGCAGCCAATCAGGGACAGGGGGACAGCCCCAGCATTTT. Translation gives CASSQSGTGGQPQHF.

This clone turned up a few times. This chain links TRBV5-1 with TRBJ2-1; no firm D call. This CDR3 is built from 15 residues. CDR1 and CDR2 (germline): SGHRS, YFSETQ. Deletions cut 0 bases from V and 2 bases from J, with 9 bases between. In nucleotides, the CDR3 is TGCGCCAGCAGCTTGGAGCTACCGACCTACAATGAGCAGTTCTTC. Amino acid sequence: CASSLELPTYNEQFF.

V is TRBV5-4 and J is TRBJ2-3; TRBD2 agrees at 9 bases. CDR3 length equals 15 residues. Germline assignment: CDR1 SGHNT and CDR2 YYREEE (reference sequence). The trim removed 3 bases at V and 0 bases at J, leaving 2 bases unmatched. In nucleotides, the CDR3 is TGTGCCAGCAGCTCTCTAGCGGGAAGCACAGATACGCAGTATTTT. Translated: CASSSLAGSTDTQYF. The full variable domain, rest sourced from reference TRBV5-4 and TRBJ2-3, is ETGVTQSPTHLIKTRGQQVTLRCSSQSGHNTVSWYQQALGQGPQFIFQYYREEENGRGNFPPRFSGLQFPNYSSELNVNALELDDSALYLCASSSLAGSTDTQYFGPGTRLTVL.

This clone was counted a few times. This sequence joins TRBV5-1 and TRBJ1-4; maybe TRBD1 (6 bases). This CDR3 contains 15 residues. V shed 3 bases and J shed 5 bases, with 14 bases lying between them. Germline V gene sequence: CDR1 SGHRS, CDR2 YFSETQ. The CDR3 loop is CASSSTGTLNEKLFF. In DNA, the CDR3 is TGCGCCAGCAGCTCAACCGGGACACTGAATGAAAAACTGTTTTTT. The full variable domain, rest sourced from reference TRBV5-1 and TRBJ1-4, is KAGVTQTPRYLIKTRGQQVTLSCSPISGHRSVSWYQQTPGQGLQFLFEYFSETQRNKGNFPGRFSGRQFSNSRSEMNVSTLELGDSALYLCASSSTGTLNEKLFFGSGTQLSVL.

This clone was detected ten times or more. The chain combines TRBV7-2 with TRBJ2-7; the match to TRBD2 covers 9 bases. CDR3 length: 15 amino acids. CDR1 and CDR2 from the germline V gene are SGHTA and FQGNSA. The trim removed 8 bases at V and 0 bases at J, leaving 8 bases unmatched. CDR3 sequence: CASASTSGSSYEQYF. The DNA for the CDR3 is TGTGCCAGCGCCTCGACTAGCGGTAGCTCCTACGAGCAGTACTTC.

This clone was recorded a few times. The rearrangement joins TRBV27 to TRBJ1-2; 10 positions match TRBD1. Germline lookup yields CDR1 MNHEY and CDR2 SMNVEV (reference sequence). The junction had 4 bases not matched to a gene; V was cut back by 4 bases and J by 5 bases. There are 14 residues in the CDR3. This chain's CDR3 is CASSWDRGLYGYTF. The CDR3 DNA reads as TGTGCCAGCAGTTGGGACAGGGGCCTATATGGCTACACCTTC.

The V gene is TRBV5-1, the J gene TRBJ2-1; TRBD2 aligns across 11 bases. V lost 2 bases, J lost 9 bases, and 7 bases stayed unmatched. The CDR3 has 15 amino acids. CDR1 and CDR2 from the germline V gene are SGHRS and YFSETQ. CDR3 DNA: TGCGCCAGCAGCTTATACTCTCTAGCGGGAGGTGAGCAGTTCTTC. Its protein is CASSLYSLAGGEQFF.

This chain links TRBV5-4 with TRBJ2-5, with 10 bases aligning to TRBD1. The germline V gene has CDR1 SGHNT and CDR2 YYREEE (reference sequence). Trimming at V came to 2 bases and at J to 4 bases, leaving 8 bases not matched to a gene. The CDR3 loop spans 16 amino acids. The CDR3 reads CASSFGVGDRGETQYF. CDR3 nucleotides: TGTGCCAGCAGCTTCGGGGTTGGGGACAGGGGAGAGACCCAGTACTTC.

This clone showed up just a few times. The chain links TRBV5-6 to TRBJ1-1; 7 positions agree with TRBD1. V shed 3 bases and J 0 bases; nucleotides not matched to a gene: 2. This CDR3 contains 14 residues. The germline gives CDR1 SGHDT, CDR2 YYEEEE. The CDR3 sequence is CASSWDRLNTEAFF. The DNA of the CDR3 is TGTGCCAGCAGCTGGGACAGACTGAACACTGAAGCTTTCTTT.

This clone was seen a few times. The gene calls are TRBV4-2 and TRBJ2-1; D possibly corresponds to TRBD2 (5 bases). Germline CDR1 is LGHNA and CDR2 is YNFKEQ. This CDR3 region has 15 residues. The V end lost 6 bases, the J end lost 3 bases, and 15 bases lay between the germline ends. The CDR3 loop is CASSGLGANYNEQFF. CDR3 in DNA: TGTGCCAGCAGTGGATTGGGAGCGAACTACAATGAGCAGTTCTTC.

This clone was seen ten or more times. This sequence joins TRBV27 and TRBJ2-1; 9 bases line up with TRBD2. V was pared by 1 base and J by 6 bases, with 7 bases of the junction left unmatched. Germline lookup yields CDR1 MNHEY and CDR2 SMNVEV (reference sequence). CDR3 size: 16 residues. The CDR3: CASSLLTSGFANEQFF. In DNA, the CDR3 is TGTGCCAGCAGTTTATTAACTAGCGGGTTCGCCAATGAGCAGTTCTTC.

This chain connects TRBV7-3 to TRBJ2-3; TRBD2 agrees at 13 bases. This CDR3 is built from 18 residues. J gave up 4 bases and V 5 bases, and 12 bases lay outside the gene matches. Germline V gene lookup returns CDR1 SGHTA and CDR2 FQGTGA. The CDR3 nucleotides read TGTGCCAGCAGCCCAAAGCGGACTAGCGGGAGTGTCGCAGATACGCAGTATTTT. This encodes CASSPKRTSGSVADTQYF.

The rearrangement links TRBV4-3 to TRBJ2-6; TRBD1 might be the D (6 bases). Looked up from germline, CDR1 is LGHNA and CDR2 is YSLEER. V shed 2 bases and J shed 7 bases, with 12 bases lying between them. The CDR3 contains 15 residues. This chain's CDR3 is CASSQLSTGANVLTF. In nucleotides, the CDR3 is TGCGCCAGCAGCCAACTTTCGACAGGCGCCAACGTCCTGACTTTC.